This passage covers 3 T cell receptor beta chains from one sample sequenced in a study of cytomegalovirus exposure and HLA in healthy donors. 60 Vbeta and 13 Jbeta primers were used in PCR. Method: immunoSEQ multiplex PCR; TCRdb's copy keeps in-frame clones and lacks some. The sample carries roughly 120,000 clones, 79% recorded once. Sequencing input: PBMCs. The receptors were sampled from a man younger than 40 in good health and CMV-seropositive.

The table lists this clone with a count of one. The chain carries TRBV9 and TRBJ1-4, with TRBD1 identical over 7 bases. The CDR3 has 14 amino acids. After removal of 3 bases from V and 2 bases from J, the junction contained 1 base not matched to a gene. Germline V gene data show CDR1 as SGDLS and CDR2 as YYNGEE. CDR3 region: CASSATGTNEKLFF. CDR3 in DNA: TGTGCCAGCAGCGCGACAGGGACTAATGAAAAACTGTTTTTT.

This CDR3 is CASSFRLGRRGTDTQYF. DNA of the CDR3: TGTGCCAGCAGCTTTCGTCTCGGGAGGCGAGGCACAGATACGCAGTATTTT. The chain has TRBV7-6 and TRBJ2-3; 7 bases are shared with TRBD2. This CDR3 is 17 amino acids long. J gave up 1 base and V 3 bases, and 10 bases lay outside the gene matches. In germline, CDR1 is SGHVS, CDR2 FNYEAQ.

V is TRBV10-3 and J is TRBJ1-2, with D possibly being TRBD1 (6 bases). V was cut by 8 bases and J by 4 bases, with 14 bases left in between. Germline values: CDR1 ENHRY, CDR2 SYGVKD. CDR3 length: 13 amino acids. CDR3 coding DNA: TGTGCCATCGAGCGGGACACCGGCTATGGCTACACCTTC. It translates to CAIERDTGYGYTF.